What follows describes a single TCR beta chain. Its target is unknown. This sample stems from a study of T cell responses to AZD1222 COVID-19 vaccine. On the study more broadly: The analysis combined second doses at about 4 or about 12 weeks. Whole-study findings and limits: Elevations in Spike-specific TCR breadth and depth followed administration of two AZD1222 doses. Clonal diversity was possibly underestimated; the donors were predominantly white British and more often female.

Using immunoSEQ multiplex PCR, the repertoire was profiled, and TCRdb retains in-frame clones only, with some absent. This table holds 100,000 to 150,000 clones, around nine tenths found once. V dropped 9 bases and J dropped 2 bases, with 9 bases sitting between them. The CDR3 loop spans 12 amino acids. In germline, CDR1 is KGHDR, CDR2 SFDVKD. This TCR derives from an adult in good health. The sequencing used peripheral blood, collected on day 0 of AZD1222 vaccination. The genes are TRBV24-1 and TRBJ1-2, with D perhaps matching TRBD1 (6 bases). CDR3: CATQDRNYGYTF. The DNA of the CDR3 is TGTGCCACCCAGGACAGAAACTATGGCTACACCTTC.